The clone carrying this TCR beta chain appeared a few times. What it binds is not known. The sample belongs to a study of glioma-infiltrating T cells. Study-level findings and limits: Gliomas, especially low-grade, showed above-expected tissue-blood divergence; non-neoplastic patients showed below. CDR3 overlap between tissue and blood was very small.

Using RNA template, CDR3s of TCR alpha and beta were amplified with iRepertoire arm-PCR. In TCRdb, the multiplex PCR reads were re-called with MiXCR into one record per CDR3 protein. Of 100,000 to 150,000 distinct CDR3 sequences in the sample, approximately 25% are singletons; the top ten hold roughly 15%. V was trimmed by 4 bases and J by 0 bases, leaving 14 bases between them. There are 16 residues in the CDR3. CDR1 is SGHRS and CDR2 is YFSETQ in the germline V gene. Material for sequencing was glioma tissue, nonneoplastic brain tissue, or PBMCs (not recorded which). The clonotype was recovered from a human donor with low-grade glioma or glioblastoma, undergoing nonglioma brain surgery, or in good health (not recorded which). The genes are TRBV5-1 and TRBJ2-1, with D maybe TRBD2 (6 bases). CDR3 bases: TGCGCCAGCAGCCCCCGGGCGGGGCGCTCCTACAATGAGCAGTTCTTC. It translates to CASSPRAGRSYNEQFF.